The 4 T cell receptor beta chains listed next were all sequenced from one sample in a study of shared clonotypes between healthy human individuals. Repertoires were generated with immunoSEQ multiplex PCR, while TCRdb's copy carries only in-frame clones and drops some. The table has roughly 2.5 million clones, more than 90% seen once. The sequencing input was naive CD4+ T cells sorted from blood. Described subset: CD45RA+ positively selected. These receptors originate from a man aged 18-30 years in good health.

V gene TRBV11-2 combines with J gene TRBJ2-7, with D perhaps matching TRBD1 (6 bases). Germline V gene data show CDR1 as SGHAT and CDR2 as FQNNGV. The CDR3 totals 12 residues. The germline V and J ends were trimmed by 11 bases and 0 bases, with 11 bases remaining between them. The CDR3 DNA reads as TGTGCCTCAGGGGCATCCTCCTACGAGCAGTACTTC. Amino acid sequence: CASGASSYEQYF. Using reference TRBV11-2 and TRBJ2-7 for the parts outside the CDR3, the full variable domain is EAGVAQSPRYKIIEKRQSVAFWCNPISGHATLYWYQQILGQGPKLLIQFQNNGVVDDSQLPKDRFSAERLKGVDSTLKIQPAKLEDSAVYLCASGASSYEQYFGPGTRLTVT.

The V and J genes are TRBV5-4 and TRBJ1-1, with TRBD1 matching 9 bases. From germline, CDR1 is SGHNT and CDR2 YYREEE (reference sequence). The CDR3 is made up of 15 amino acids. V shed 4 bases, J shed 6 bases, and the junction held 10 bases outside the gene matches. In DNA form, the CDR3 reads TGTGCCAGCAGCAAAAGACAGGGGGTAGGCGCTGAAGCTTTCTTT. This sequence encodes CASSKRQGVGAEAFF.

This chain joins TRBV28 and TRBJ2-5; tentative D call: TRBD1 (6 bases). Germline CDR1 reads MDHEN; CDR2 reads SYDVKM. There are 12 residues in the CDR3. V was shortened by 4 bases and J by 6 bases, with 9 bases between the two germline ends. The DNA for the CDR3 is TGTGCCAGCAGTTCAGGGGTTAAGACCCAGTACTTC. Protein product: CASSSGVKTQYF.

The gene calls are TRBV5-1 and TRBJ1-2; 7 positions match TRBD1. Germline V gene data show CDR1 as SGHRS and CDR2 as YFSETQ. The CDR3 consists of 14 residues. The V and J ends lost 4 bases and 7 bases, in that order; junction bases with no gene match: 10. The CDR3 nucleotides are TGCGCCAGCAGCCTATTGCGGGGGACAGCTGGCTACACCTTC. It yields the protein CASSLLRGTAGYTF.